This T cell receptor (beta chain) was retrieved from a study of blood T cell repertoires in COVID-19 (dated by TCRdb to about 2020). About the study as a whole: Samples covering the acute and convalescent phases of COVID-19 were provided by collaborators in the United States, Italy and Spain. Sample metadata almost always included a de-identified subject ID, COVID-19 status, age in years and sex. The repertoires were released in a freely available public database meant as a resource for research on the immune response to SARS-CoV-2. Where available, HLA class I and class II types were taken from metadata supplied by the sample provider and were not determined by assay-based typing. Deeply sampled blood TCRbeta repertoires from subjects exposed to, actively infected with, or recovered from COVID-19 were included in the dataset. The samples were drawn from the first 160 participants of the ongoing ImmuneRACE study and from 1,200 or so subjects provided by 6 global collaborators. The material from the prospective study consisted of cDNA or gDNA derived from T cells, B-cell-depleted T cells, or PBMCs. What the research found in general, with its limitations: The quantity of clinical and demographic metadata differed by source and by participant and was supplied without curation.

Each collaborating institution followed its own protocols to collect whole blood in K2EDTA tubes. For TCRbeta analysis, collaborator samples were shipped as frozen whole blood, as isolated PBMCs, or as DNA extracted from either sample type. The junction carries 12 bases between V and J, which are trimmed by 6 bases and 3 bases respectively. CDR1 MNHEY and CDR2 SVGAGI are derived from the germline V gene. The CDR3 runs 14 residues from the cysteine to the phenylalanine. Of all the DNA, just the CDR3 is kept, 42 bases in frame from base 1. TCRbeta CDR3 regions were amplified from genomic DNA using the immunoSEQ Assay, a bias-controlled multiplex PCR. In the original analysis: Nucleated cell counts per sample were estimated from amplification of reference gene primers within the assay. Sequence reads were collapsed and filtered to measure the absolute abundance of every unique TCRbeta CDR3 rearrangement. Productive Simpson clonality was computed per sample as the square root of Simpson's diversity index over productive rearrangements. Held by TCRdb, this immuneACCESS table contains in-frame sequences only and omits some clones. Under half of the omission traces to an unresolved V gene where checked; the cause of the rest is unknown. V and J calls and clone size are those listed in that table; D and trimming were worked out from the DNA. The sample yields roughly 98,000 clones; over 80% were counted once. The ten biggest clones cover about 6.6% of the sample.

This clone was observed a single time. Which antigen it targets is not known. Base quality data are lacking; no much larger clone is found one base away. Material: peripheral blood. The chain is made from TRBV6-5 and TRBJ2-4, with the D gene uncertain. This sequence originates from a woman in her sixties or seventies with active COVID-19. The CDR3: CASRPTRNKNIQYF. The DNA reads TGTGCCAGCAGACCGACGAGGAACAAAAACATTCAGTACTTC.